These T cell receptor beta chains were read from a single sample in a study of T cell changes during pregnancy in multiple sclerosis. The repertoire was sequenced with immunoSEQ multiplex PCR; TCRdb's copy has only in-frame clones and lacks some. In the table there are approximately 69,000 clones, 90% to 95% of which are singletons. Source: CD4+ T cells from peripheral blood mononuclear cells, taken in the third trimester of pregnancy. The source is a female donor in good health, enrolled as a control in a pregnancy study. Both conserved end residues are trimmed from each CDR3. Each record gives: V gene, J gene, CDR3 protein.

>TRBV27|TRBJ1-2
ASRPSGLDIGYT
>TRBV2|TRBJ1-5
ASSDRVRDQPQH
>TRBV19|TRBJ2-4
ASSIRVADIQY
>TRBV6-5|TRBJ1-2
ASSYSMTGYGYT
>TRBV9|TRBJ2-7
ASSPRDYEQY
>TRBV7-3|TRBJ1-1
ASSTGQGNTEAF
>TRBV6-5|TRBJ2-2
ASSRQGTNTGELF
>TRBV6-1|TRBJ1-2
ASSESGEGYT
>TRBV11-3|TRBJ2-5
ASSLAAGQETQY
>TRBV4-3|TRBJ2-1
ASSQAGGAGYEQF
>TRBV6-1|TRBJ2-3
ASSVLAGGTDTQY
>TRBV19|TRBJ1-3
ASNGQTGNTIY
>TRBV9|TRBJ2-7
ASSDRDRTYEQY
>TRBV19|TRBJ1-5
ASTLAHRGNQPQH
>TRBV9|TRBJ2-1
ASSVEGNTGGGSSYNEQF
>TRBV5-1|TRBJ2-2
ATRQGNTGELF
>TRBV5-4|TRBJ2-1
ASSFALAGGYNEQF
>TRBV19|TRBJ1-6
ASSIAGQGEHYNSPLH
>TRBV18|TRBJ2-7
ASSPTAYEQY
>TRBV4-3|TRBJ1-2
ASSQDFQGKIFGYT
>TRBV18|TRBJ2-1
ASSLSGGNYNEQF
>TRBV7-3|TRBJ2-1
ASSLRSGTSGGPSNEQF
>TRBV6-5|TRBJ2-5
ASSLEDSRSQETQY
>TRBV7-2|TRBJ2-3
ASSSAGLAIDTQY
>TRBV5-1|TRBJ1-2
ASSHPGQENYGYT
>TRBV6-5|TRBJ2-7
ASRQGVNSYEQY
>TRBV7-3|TRBJ2-1
ASSLPLAGGYNEQF
>TRBV18|TRBJ1-3
ASSPIPTGGTGNTIY
>TRBV7-2|TRBJ2-7
ASSTGTAYSYEQY
>TRBV10-1|TRBJ1-5
ASSVCRDRGPLQPQH
>TRBV29-1|TRBJ2-3
SVEPTGGTDTQY
>TRBV5-6|TRBJ1-2
ASSPSSGGYT
>TRBV4-2|TRBJ2-1
ASSQKGTGRYNEQF
>TRBV4-3|TRBJ2-7
ASSPTLSGGPTYEQY
>TRBV11-2|TRBJ1-1
ASSLERGNTEAF
>TRBV25-1|TRBJ1-1
ATRGGPGNTEAF
>TRBV4-1|TRBJ2-7
ASSQDRWRGSNSYEQY
>TRBV5-4|TRBJ1-2
ASSVGTGEYRGYT
>TRBV19|TRBJ2-3
ASSGTGNTDTQY
>TRBV7-3|TRBJ2-2
ASSLGLAGGTGELF
>TRBV14|TRBJ1-2
ASSQAGTSAYGYT
>TRBV19|TRBJ1-4
ASSPRDRGRVNEKLF
>TRBV4-3|TRBJ2-3
ASSQDQRGLGDTQY
>TRBV2|TRBJ1-2
ASMLTGDYYGYT
>TRBV4-2|TRBJ2-3
ASSQEGRTGGIDTQY
>TRBV11-2|TRBJ2-2
ASSLVSGLAGASGELF
>TRBV29-1|TRBJ1-6
SSTKGGRGQDNSPLH
>TRBV4-1|TRBJ2-1
ASSQHAGTGSYNEQF
>TRBV5-1|TRBJ2-7
ASSLEGQLYEQY
>TRBV5-4|TRBJ2-1
ASSLQGNNEQF
>TRBV7-9|TRBJ2-3
ASSPRAGSTDTQY
>TRBV19|TRBJ1-1
ASSLGTAQNTEAF
>TRBV9|TRBJ1-2
ASSVDPGSYGYT
>TRBV4-3|TRBJ2-1
ASSQNVAGDNEQF
>TRBV7-2|TRBJ2-5
ASSRSLDRGSETQY
>TRBV30|TRBJ2-2
AWRTANTGELF